These T cell receptor beta chains were read from a single sample in a study of graft-versus-host responses after intestinal transplantation. Antigen specificity for these receptors is unknown. Here immunoSEQ multiplex PCR was the method, and the copy in TCRdb shows in-frame clones only, minus some. The table records approximately 130,000 clones, just over 90% of them present only once. The material sequenced was unstimulated CD4+ T cells sorted from spleen or lymph node cells, taken before intestinal transplant. These TCRs come from a human donor who received an intestinal transplant. Each CDR3 is given with its conserved first and last residue. A D gene is named only where the DNA matches it firmly. Only part of the rows carry a size: once, few, many, or a class if the clone is expanded.

D gene	V gene	clone size	J gene	CDR3 DNA	CDR3 protein
TRBD1	TRBV5-6	.	TRBJ2-7	TGTGCCAGCAGCCGGACGGGACAGCCCTACGAGCAGTACTTC	CASSRTGQPYEQYF
.	TRBV19	.	TRBJ1-6	TGTGCCAGTAGGGCCCGGGCAGGCGTAGCTTATAATTCACCCCTCCACTTT	CASRARAGVAYNSPLHF
.	TRBV7-6	.	TRBJ2-5	TGTGCCAGCAGCTTAGCGCCAGAAGAGACCCAGTACTTC	CASSLAPEETQYF
TRBD2	TRBV6-5	.	TRBJ2-1	TGTGCCAGCAGTTACTCACGTAGCGGGGGCAATGAGCAGTTCTTC	CASSYSRSGGNEQFF
.	TRBV6-6	.	TRBJ2-5	TGTGCCAGCAGTTACAGGGGGGGTGGGGAGACCCAGTACTTC	CASSYRGGGETQYF
.	TRBV9	.	TRBJ2-3	TGTGCCAGCAGCGTGGGCCGGGACACAGATACGCAGTATTTT	CASSVGRDTDTQYF
TRBD1	TRBV18	.	TRBJ1-1	TGTGCCAGCGAAGGGACAGGGGGCTGGAACACTGAAGCTTTCTTT	CASEGTGGWNTEAFF
.	TRBV27	.	TRBJ1-5	TGTGCCAGCAAAGTCGTGGGCGGGGGGGTAAATCAGCCCCAGCATTTT	CASKVVGGGVNQPQHF
.	TRBV19	.	TRBJ2-7	TGTGCCACCCAGAAAGCCTGGGGCTACTACGAGCAGTACTTC	CATQKAWGYYEQYF
.	TRBV12-5	.	TRBJ1-4	TGTGCTAGTGAGGATGGGGGGGGGATTGCAACTAATGAAAAACTGTTTTTT	CASEDGGGIATNEKLFF
.	TRBV2	.	TRBJ1-2	TGTGCCAGCAGGATCGGAAACTATGGCTACACCTTC	CASRIGNYGYTF
.	TRBV7-6	.	TRBJ2-2	TGTGCCAGCAGCTTCACAGCAAGTCCGAACACCGGGGAGCTGTTTTTT	CASSFTASPNTGELFF
.	TRBV4-1	few	TRBJ2-3	TGCGCCAGCAAAGGGCTAGCCTCAGATACGCAGTATTTT	CASKGLASDTQYF
TRBD1	TRBV6-1	.	TRBJ2-5	TGTGCCAGCAGTGCGCCTTGGACAGGGACGGGGAAGACCCAGTACTTC	CASSAPWTGTGKTQYF